Below, 10 T cell receptor beta chains from the same sample are listed, as sequenced in a study of T cells expressing NK-cell markers. Following a re-call of the 5' RACE reads, TCRdb has one entry per CDR3 protein and lacks DNA. The sample has about 380,000 distinct CDR3 sequences. Source material: blood T cells: a sorted CD56 or NKG2C T cell subset, CD4+ or CD8+ T cells, or bulk PBMC T cells (not recorded which). The receptors stem from a man between 18 and 69 years old in good health.

The chain is built from TRBV20-1 and TRBJ2-5; with no DNA, the TCRdb D assignment of TRBD2 cannot be verified. This CDR3 region has 15 residues. Germline-derived CDR1 and CDR2 are DFQATT and SNEGSKA (reference sequence). This CDR3 reads CSARRGAGGIETQYF.

CDR3 region: CASSQGSEAFF. The V gene is TRBV14, the J gene TRBJ1-1. Germline-derived CDR1 and CDR2 are SGHDN and FVKESK. The CDR3 is 11 amino acids.

J is TRBJ2-1 and V is TRBV24-1; TCRdb reports TRBD1, a call that lacks DNA to check it against. This CDR3 has 14 residues. Germline values: CDR1 KGHDR, CDR2 SFDVKD. This chain's CDR3 is CAIARAGAYNEQFF.

The chain has TRBV19 and TRBJ2-2; TCRdb's D call, TRBD1, is unchecked because there is no DNA. This CDR3 comprises 14 residues. CDR1 and CDR2 (germline): LNHDA, SQIVND (reference sequence). The chain's CDR3 is CASRRTGTAGELFF. The full variable domain, rest sourced from reference TRBV19 and TRBJ2-2, is DGGITQSPKYLFRKEGQNVTLSCEQNLNHDAMYWYRQDPGQGLRLIYYSQIVNDFQKGDIAEGYSVSREKKESFPLTVTSAQKNPTAFYLCASRRTGTAGELFFGEGSRLTVL.

The V gene is TRBV28, the J gene TRBJ2-2. CDR3 length: 16 amino acids. Germline CDR1 and CDR2: MDHEN and SYDVKM. The CDR3 loop is CASSASGRANTGELFF.

The chain carries TRBV7-9 and TRBJ2-3; TCRdb proposes TRBD1, but this gene call is untestable without DNA. Germline V gene sequence: CDR1 SEHNR, CDR2 FQNEAQ (reference sequence). The CDR3 is made up of 15 amino acids. CDR3 sequence: CAGERYLRGSDTQYF.

This chain links TRBV24-1 with TRBJ2-1; TCRdb reports TRBD1, a call that lacks DNA to check it against. CDR3 length equals 15 residues. The germline V gene has CDR1 KGHDR and CDR2 SFDVKD. The CDR3 is CATSDGQGRWDEQFF.

The V call is TRBV4-1, the J call TRBJ2-7; the TCRdb call, TRBD2, lacks DNA for checking. Germline values: CDR1 MGHRA, CDR2 YSYEKL. The CDR3 runs to 15 residues. CDR3 amino acids: CASSHRTSGNYEQYF.

The chain links TRBV7-2 to TRBJ2-2. The V gene's germline CDR1 is SGHTA and CDR2 FQGNSA. The CDR3 contains 17 residues. The CDR3 here is CASSLAPPREFTGELFF.

The rearrangement joins TRBV28 to TRBJ1-5; as DNA is missing, the TRBD1 call by TCRdb cannot be tested. The CDR3 contains 18 residues. Per germline, CDR1 MDHEN and CDR2 SYDVKM. This CDR3 is CASRDRDRSYHSNQPQHF.